Following are 20 T cell receptor beta chains from one sample sequenced in a study of naive and memory T cell subsets. Two oligonucleotides, mixed equimolar, formed the beta constant-region primer covering TRBC1 and TRBC2. TCRdb reprocessed the UMI-ligation and nested PCR reads with MiXCR, giving one entry per CDR3 protein. The sample lists 81,000 or so distinct CDR3 sequences, roughly 7% seen once, with roughly 1.6% in the top ten. Source material: central memory CD4+ T cells from blood. The origin of the receptors is a human donor in good health.

This chain links TRBV7-2 with TRBJ2-7; 12 bases align to TRBD2. Germline V CDR1 and CDR2: SGHTA, FQGNSA. The CDR3 has 14 residues. The V segment lost 4 bases and the J segment 4 bases; nucleotides outside the gene matches: 2. The CDR3 DNA reads TGTGCCAGCAGCTCCACTAGCGGGAGGTACGAGCAGTACTTC. Amino acid sequence: CASSSTSGRYEQYF. Combining the CDR3 with reference TRBV7-2 and TRBJ2-7 gives the whole variable domain GAGVSQSPSNKVTEKGKDVELRCDPISGHTALYWYRQSLGQGLEFLIYFQGNSAPDKSGLPSDRFSAERTGGSVSTLTIQRTQQEDSAVYLCASSSTSGRYEQYFGPGTRLTVT.

Ten or more counts support this clonotype. V is TRBV25-1 and J is TRBJ2-3; no firm D call. Trimming left V 10 bases short and J 2 bases short, with 13 bases between. The CDR3 extends over 13 amino acids. Germline values: CDR1 MGHDK, CDR2 SYGVNS. This CDR3 is CATPTPITDTQYF. The CDR3 region has the DNA TGTGCCACACCTACCCCAATCACAGATACGCAGTATTTT.

This clonotype showed up just a few times. The gene calls are TRBV11-3 and TRBJ2-6; D is undetermined. This CDR3 comprises 14 residues. Germline CDR1 is SGHNT and CDR2 is YENEEA. V lost 5 bases, J lost 7 bases, and 12 bases lay in between. CDR3 amino acids: CASSIPSGANVLTF. The CDR3 nucleotides read TGTGCCAGCAGCATCCCCTCCGGAGCCAACGTCCTGACTTTC.

In this sample, this clonotype turned up a few times. This chain joins TRBV7-2 and TRBJ1-5; the D gene is possibly TRBD1 (6 bases). The CDR3 is 16 amino acids. V was shortened by 2 bases and J by 7 bases, with 18 bases between the two germline ends. Germline CDR1 SGHTA, CDR2 FQGNSA. The DNA for the CDR3 is TGTGCCAGCAGCTTAAAGGTCGGGACAAGGGGGCAGCCCCAGCATTTT. Protein sequence: CASSLKVGTRGQPQHF.

Judged by abundance, this clonotype is medium-sized (0.01 to 0.1%). Its ends do not fully match the called genes, so a read error is possible. The rearrangement joins TRBV12-3 or TRBV12-4 to TRBJ2-5; D not resolved. This CDR3 region has 11 residues. The CDR3: CASSLQETQYF. Here the CDR3 DNA reads TGCGCCAGCAGCCTTCAAGAGACCCAGTACTTC.

The chain links TRBV29-1 to TRBJ2-7, with D tentatively TRBD2 (6 bases). V was trimmed by 0 bases and J by 4 bases, leaving 13 bases between them. The CDR3 totals 14 residues. Germline CDR1 SQVTM, CDR2 ANQGSEA. In DNA form, the CDR3 reads TGCAGCGTTGAAGAGGGGGGAGGCCGTTACGAGCAGTACTTC. Its protein product is CSVEEGGGRYEQYF.

The V gene is TRBV5-1, the J gene TRBJ2-1; D might be TRBD2 (5 bases). Trimming removed 4 bases at V and 0 bases at J, with 8 bases between. The germline CDR1 and CDR2 sequences are SGHRS and YFSETQ. The CDR3 extends over 14 amino acids. This CDR3 is CASSSGSSYNEQFF. As DNA, the CDR3 is TGCGCCAGCAGCAGTGGGAGCTCCTACAATGAGCAGTTCTTC.

This clonotype has more than one count but fewer than ten. This sequence joins TRBV5-1 and TRBJ2-5, with 9 positions matching TRBD2. Germline trimming cut 4 bases from V and 2 bases from J; bases unmatched to any gene: 6. Germline values: CDR1 SGHRS, CDR2 YFSETQ. This CDR3 region has 15 residues. The CDR3 sequence is CASSPAGGRQETQYF. The CDR3 bases are TGCGCCAGCAGCCCAGCGGGGGGAAGGCAAGAGACCCAGTACTTC.

This clonotype was counted many times. V usage is TRBV24-1 and J usage is TRBJ2-2, with D possibly TRBD2 on 6 matching bases. The germline gives CDR1 KGHDR, CDR2 SFDVKD. Trimming shortened V by 5 bases and J by 1 base, and 13 bases separated the two germline ends. The CDR3 loop spans 16 amino acids. The CDR3 sequence is CATSAFGGGNTGELFF. The CDR3, as DNA: TGTGCCACCAGTGCGTTCGGGGGAGGGAACACCGGGGAGCTGTTTTTT.

This clonotype was counted only a few times. The CDR3 reads CAIGVGTSSAQYF. DNA of the CDR3: TGTGCCATCGGAGTCGGGACTTCAAGTGCCCAGTACTTC. The genes are TRBV10-3 and TRBJ2-5, with D possibly TRBD2 on 6 matching bases. Trimming shortened V by 8 bases and J by 9 bases, and 19 bases separated the two germline ends. This CDR3 comprises 13 residues. Germline V gene sequence: CDR1 ENHRY, CDR2 SYGVKD.

This clonotype has ten or more counts. The genes are TRBV19 and TRBJ2-1; 10 nucleotides line up with TRBD2. Germline CDR1 is LNHDA and CDR2 is SQIVND (reference sequence). This CDR3 has 15 amino acids. The J segment lost 7 bases and the V segment lost 3 bases, leaving 6 bases of the junction unmatched. The DNA of the CDR3 is TGTGCCAGTAGTATCCAGCGGGAGGGCAGAAATGAGCAGTTCTTC. Its translation is CASSIQREGRNEQFF.

The V and J genes are TRBV30 and TRBJ1-1, with TRBD1 identical over 8 bases. CDR3 length: 13 residues. Germline lookup yields CDR1 GTSNPN and CDR2 SVGIG (reference sequence). Trimming took 5 bases from V and 5 from J; bases not matched to a gene: 7. The CDR3 reads CAWGQDRGTEAFF. The DNA of the CDR3 is TGTGCCTGGGGTCAAGACAGGGGAACTGAAGCTTTCTTT.

This clonotype came up many times. The chain links TRBV20-1 to TRBJ1-1; tentative D call: TRBD1 (5 bases). In germline, CDR1 is DFQATT, CDR2 SNEGSKA (reference sequence). V was clipped by 6 bases and J by 2 bases, with 13 bases between them. This CDR3 is 13 amino acids long. The CDR3 DNA sequence: TGCAGTGCACCCGCCCAGGGAAACACTGAAGCTTTCTTT. It codes for CSAPAQGNTEAFF.

This clonotype is labeled medium-sized. This chain joins TRBV20-1 and TRBJ1-4; D gene unclear. This CDR3 spans 14 amino acids. CDR1 DFQATT and CDR2 SNEGSKA come from the germline V gene (reference sequence). V was cut by 1 base and J by 2 bases, with 8 bases left in between. This CDR3 reads CSARVGGTNEKLFF. The CDR3, as DNA: TGCAGTGCTAGAGTTGGAGGGACTAATGAAAAACTGTTTTTT.

This clonotype has only a few counts. The CDR3 sequence: CASSDREYSYGYTF. For the CDR3, the DNA is TGTGCCAGCAGTGATAGGGAGTATTCCTATGGCTACACCTTC. V usage is TRBV2 and J usage is TRBJ1-2; the D is unclear. V was clipped by 3 bases and J by 4 bases, with 12 bases between them. Germline V gene sequence: CDR1 SNHLY, CDR2 FYNNEI. The CDR3 has 14 amino acids.

This clonotype turned up a few times. The chain has TRBV14 and TRBJ2-3, with 10 bases fitting TRBD2. CDR3 length equals 18 residues. Germline lookup yields CDR1 SGHDN and CDR2 FVKESK. V lost 0 bases, J lost 3 bases, and 9 bases stayed unmatched. CDR3 coding DNA: TGTGCCAGCAGCCAAGAGGGGCCGACTAGCGGGCTAACAGATACGCAGTATTTT. Its translation is CASSQEGPTSGLTDTQYF.

Worth noting for this clonotype: A read error may be the cause here, since a much bigger clone is one base away. The gene calls are TRBV4-2 and TRBJ2-5, with TRBD2 matching over 12 bases. Germline values: CDR1 LGHNA, CDR2 YNFKEQ. The CDR3 has 16 amino acids. Trimming removed 5 bases from V and 5 bases from J; junction bases left unmatched: 9. CDR3 bases: TGTGCCAGCAGCTCCCGGACTAGCGGGGTCTCCGAGACCCAGTACTTC. Its translation is CASSSRTSGVSETQYF.

The chain combines TRBV5-1 with TRBJ2-3; possibly TRBD2 for D (6 bases). V lost 2 bases to trimming and J lost 3 bases, with 19 bases between them. In germline, CDR1 is SGHRS, CDR2 YFSETQ. The CDR3 covers 17 residues. The CDR3 region has the DNA TGCGCCAGCAGCTTCTTTTTAGGAGGGCAAGGAACAGATACGCAGTATTTT. Residues: CASSFFLGGQGTDTQYF.

This clonotype was seen many times. The chain has TRBV4-2 and TRBJ1-1; 10 bases match TRBD1. This CDR3 comprises 18 residues. Germline CDR1 and CDR2: LGHNA and YNFKEQ. Trimming cost V 1 base and J 1 base; bases outside gene matches: 9. The CDR3 DNA sequence: TGTGCCAGCAGCCAAGGGGCCTCGACAGGGGGCACGAACACTGAAGCTTTCTTT. Protein product: CASSQGASTGGTNTEAFF.

This clonotype appeared many times. This chain uses TRBV20-1 with TRBJ2-4; possible D gene TRBD2, 6 bases. The V gene lost 5 bases and the J gene lost 0 bases, with 11 bases spanning the gap. The CDR3 is 14 amino acids. The germline V gene encodes CDR1 DFQATT and CDR2 SNEGSKA (reference sequence). CDR3 protein: CSAWGDLAKNIQYF. CDR3 DNA: TGCAGTGCTTGGGGGGATCTAGCCAAAAACATTCAGTACTTC.